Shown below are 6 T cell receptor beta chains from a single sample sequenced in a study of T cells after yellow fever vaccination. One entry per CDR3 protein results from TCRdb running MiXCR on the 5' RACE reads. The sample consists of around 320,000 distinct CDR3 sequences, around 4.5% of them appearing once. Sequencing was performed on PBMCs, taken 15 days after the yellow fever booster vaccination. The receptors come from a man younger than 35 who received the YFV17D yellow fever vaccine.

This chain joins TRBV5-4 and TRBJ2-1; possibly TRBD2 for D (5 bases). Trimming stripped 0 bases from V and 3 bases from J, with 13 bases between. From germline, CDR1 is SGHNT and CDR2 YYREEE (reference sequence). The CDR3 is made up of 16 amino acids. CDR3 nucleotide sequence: TGTGCCAGCAGCTTGGGGACGGGGAACCACTACAATGAGCAGTTCTTC. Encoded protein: CASSLGTGNHYNEQFF.

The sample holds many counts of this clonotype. The DNA for the CDR3 is TGTGCCAGCAGTTACTCCGGGCAGGGAAGAGATACGCAGTATTTT. Translation gives CASSYSGQGRDTQYF. The chain employs TRBV6-6 and TRBJ2-3; the D gene is possibly TRBD1 (5 bases). The germline gives CDR1 MNHNY, CDR2 SVGAGI (reference sequence). V was trimmed by 0 bases and J by 5 bases, leaving 12 bases between them. The CDR3 is 15 residues long.

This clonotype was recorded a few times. The DNA for the CDR3 is TGTGCCAGCAGCTTGGGTCTTCAGGTGACGCAGTATTTT. Residues: CASSLGLQVTQYF. The V gene is TRBV7-9, the J gene TRBJ2-3, with D unresolved. Deletions cut 3 bases from V and 9 bases from J, with 13 bases between. This CDR3 comprises 13 residues. Germline assignment: CDR1 SEHNR and CDR2 FQNEAQ (reference sequence).

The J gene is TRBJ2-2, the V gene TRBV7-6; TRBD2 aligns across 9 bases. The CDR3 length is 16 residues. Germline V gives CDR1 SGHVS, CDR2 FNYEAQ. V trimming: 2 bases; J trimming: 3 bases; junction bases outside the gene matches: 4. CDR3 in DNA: TGTGCCAGCAGCTTACGGCGCGGGGGGGACACCGGGGAGCTGTTTTTT. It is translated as CASSLRRGGDTGELFF.

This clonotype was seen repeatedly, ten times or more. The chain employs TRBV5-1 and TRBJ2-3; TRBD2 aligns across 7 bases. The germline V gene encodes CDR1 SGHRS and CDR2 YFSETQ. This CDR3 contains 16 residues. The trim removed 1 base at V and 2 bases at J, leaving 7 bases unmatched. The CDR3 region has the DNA TGCGCCAGCAGCTTGAGGGATAGCGGGTCCACAGATACGCAGTATTTT. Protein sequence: CASSLRDSGSTDTQYF.

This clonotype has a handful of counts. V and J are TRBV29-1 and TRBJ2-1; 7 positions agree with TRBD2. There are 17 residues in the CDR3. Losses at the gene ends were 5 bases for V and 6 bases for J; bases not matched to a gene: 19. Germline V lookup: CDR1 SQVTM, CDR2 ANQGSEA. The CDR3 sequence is CSVYMGTGTIKVNEQFF. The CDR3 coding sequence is TGCAGCGTTTACATGGGGACCGGGACTATAAAAGTCAATGAGCAGTTCTTC.